This T cell receptor (beta chain) appears in the sequencing data of a study of metastatic and nonmetastatic thyroid tumors. Study-wide context: Repertoires were compared across blood and tumor or nodule tissue from malignant and benign thyroid patients. Regarding the study as a whole: When malignant thyroid tumors were compared with benign nodules, TCR beta diversity was reportedly significantly higher in the malignant tumors. This held in both blood and tumor samples.

The CDR3 spans 15 residues. The germline V gene has CDR1 DFQATT and CDR2 SNEGSKA (reference sequence). The V and J ends lost 3 bases and 3 bases respectively, with 14 bases between them. With MiXCR, TCRdb called clones anew from the PCR reads. Among some 29,000 clones listed, 16% were seen once. This clone appeared many times. Its antigen is unidentified. Patients underwent thyroid surgery, and none had received any treatment before it. The sequence came from a female donor with papillary thyroid cancer or a benign thyroid nodule (not recorded which). Some clones in this sample may be carry-over from other donors' samples. The specimen sequenced was blood. The chain links TRBV20-1 to TRBJ1-4, with a possible D match to TRBD1 (5 bases). CDR3 amino acids: CSARPRGESNEKLFF. Here the CDR3 DNA reads TGCAGTGCTAGGCCAAGGGGAGAGTCTAATGAAAAACTGTTTTTT.